This T cell receptor beta chain was profiled in a study of T cell repertoires in aging, cancer and after chemotherapy. For the study at large: Donors were grouped into six age bands spanning 30 or younger through 70 or older. The whole study produced a dataset of some 9 million TCR reads.

Study conclusions and caveats: In healthy donors, age-related TCR diversity loss mainly reflected lost richness.

This CDR3 spans 14 amino acids. The ends lost 5 bases at V and 0 bases at J; junction bases unmatched: 1. The template was genomic DNA from peripheral blood, not RNA. About this clonotype itself: Antigen specificity is unknown.

Rearranged V-D-J TRB sequences were amplified with a mixed TRB-A/B primer pool. TCRdb fed the multiplex PCR reads into MiXCR, producing one record per CDR3 protein. The sample includes more than 2,500 distinct CDR3 sequences, about 29% seen only once; the top ten take under 4.5%. Sequenced material: blood. The chain carries TRBV12-3 or TRBV12-4 and TRBJ1-3; 7 nucleotides line up with TRBD1. This clonotype originated in a human donor with a solid tumor. Here the CDR3 DNA reads TGTGCCAGCAGTGACAGGGCCTCTGGAAACACCATATATTTT. It encodes CASSDRASGNTIYF.